This T cell receptor beta chain was recovered during a study of blood T cell repertoires in COVID-19. In the study overall: Sources were T cells, B-cell-depleted T cells, or PBMCs; the material itself was cDNA or gDNA.

Original analysis: Nucleated cell counts were estimated from reference gene primer amplification. Measured with immunoSEQ multiplex PCR; TCRdb has only the in-frame clones, and not every one. The V and J calls and clone size are taken from that table; D and trimming were inferred from the DNA. This table holds roughly 200,000 clones, around 78% found once. CDR1 and CDR2 from the germline V gene are DFQATT and SNEGSKA (reference sequence). The germline V and J ends were trimmed by 6 bases and 0 bases, with 4 bases remaining between them. The CDR3 runs 11 residues. This clone has a single count. The sample consisted of peripheral blood. The sequence was obtained from a woman of 80 years or more with active or convalescent COVID-19. The V call is TRBV20-1, the J call TRBJ2-3; D is undetermined. The CDR3 sequence is CSAASTDTQYF. CDR3 DNA sequence: TGCAGTGCGGCAAGCACAGATACGCAGTATTTT.